This T cell receptor beta chain was observed in a study of T cell responses to AZD1222 COVID-19 vaccine. Study results and limitations: Repertoires were sampled only after the peak T cell response. Females outnumbered males among donors, who were mostly white British; clonal diversity was possibly underestimated. Mapped onto spike, vaccine-associated CD4 TCRs spanned it and were dominant at 160-218 and 743-854. In the spike-specific TCR repertoire, nearly half reportedly target unmutated variant regions.

The method was immunoSEQ multiplex PCR; TCRdb's version includes in-frame clones alone and lacks a portion of them. Among about 180,000 clones listed, over 75% were seen once. On this clone: Its antigen is as yet unknown.

This CDR3 comprises 17 residues. The germline gives CDR1 LNHDA, CDR2 SQIVND (reference sequence). Trimming at V came to 4 bases and at J to 3 bases, leaving 12 bases not matched to a gene. The chain joins TRBV19 to TRBJ2-7, with 10 nucleotides matching TRBD2. The specimen comprised peripheral blood, sampled on day 0 of AZD1222 vaccination. This sequence was found in an adult in good health. The chain's CDR3 is CASSKNFASGGNYEQYF. The CDR3, as DNA: TGTGCCAGTAGTAAAAACTTCGCTAGCGGGGGCAACTACGAGCAGTACTTC.